This T cell receptor beta chain was retrieved from a study of CXCR3-negative and CXCR3-positive naive CD8 T cells. The authors made the TRB cDNA libraries by 5' RACE using UMI labels. From the 5' RACE reads, TCRdb lists one entry per CDR3 protein and no DNA. Its table lists more than 65,000 distinct CDR3 sequences. The CDR3 is made up of 14 amino acids. Germline CDR1 reads MNHEY; CDR2 reads SMNVEV (reference sequence). J is TRBJ2-7 and V is TRBV27; the TCRdb D gene call, TRBD1, has no DNA to confirm it. Source material: naive CXCR3- CD8+ T cells from blood. Noted subset: CD45RO-CCR7+CD27+CD95- naive CD8+ T cells lacking CXCR3 (TNR3-). The source is a human donor in good health. Some clones in this sample may be carry-over from other donors' samples. The CDR3 here is CSSSSPDLSYEQYF.